These 10 T cell receptor beta chains share one sample of origin, sequenced in a study of T cells after yellow fever vaccination. TCRdb re-derived calls from the 5' RACE reads in MiXCR, one entry per CDR3 protein. Of just under 600,000 distinct CDR3 sequences listed, approximately 15% are singletons. The input for sequencing was PBMCs, taken on the day of the yellow fever booster vaccination. These receptors came from a man aged 25-45 years who received the YFV17D yellow fever vaccine.

This sequence joins TRBV4-3 and TRBJ2-3; tentatively, D is TRBD1 (6 bases). The CDR3 is 16 residues long. Germline V gene lookup returns CDR1 LGHNA and CDR2 YSLEER. V lost 4 bases, J lost 0 bases, and 14 bases lay in between. CDR3 sequence reads: CASSRLPGQSTDTQYF. CDR3 nucleotide sequence: TGCGCCAGCAGCCGGCTGCCGGGACAAAGCACAGATACGCAGTATTTT.

The chain couples TRBV5-1 to TRBJ2-5; the D gene could be TRBD1 or TRBD2 (5 bases each). The CDR3 consists of 14 residues. Trimming stripped 3 bases from V and 3 bases from J, with 12 bases between. Germline loops: CDR1 SGHRS, CDR2 YFSETQ. Here the CDR3 reads CASSSLVGEETQYF. CDR3 sequence (DNA): TGCGCCAGCAGCTCCCTGGTGGGGGAAGAGACCCAGTACTTC.

This clonotype has only a few counts. The chain uses TRBV6-1 and TRBJ2-5; 10 nucleotides agree with TRBD1. The trim removed 6 bases at V and 4 bases at J, leaving 8 bases unmatched. Germline CDR1 is MNHNS and CDR2 is SASEGT. This CDR3 contains 15 residues. CDR3 in DNA: TGTGCCAGCAGAAACGTTAGGGACAGGGGAGAGACCCAGTACTTC. Its protein is CASRNVRDRGETQYF.

The table lists this clonotype with a few counts. This chain uses TRBV20-1 with TRBJ2-7, with D perhaps TRBD1 (6 bases). Germline loops: CDR1 DFQATT, CDR2 SNEGSKA (reference sequence). CDR3 length equals 15 residues. The V and J ends lost 1 base and 6 bases respectively, with 19 bases between them. CDR3 sequence: CSARGVTGPLPEQYF. The CDR3 nucleotides read TGCAGTGCTAGAGGGGTGACAGGCCCTCTGCCCGAGCAGTACTTC.

Here the CDR3 DNA reads TGTGCCAGCGGATTGAAAGGGCAAGAGACCCAGTACTTC. Encoded protein: CASGLKGQETQYF. The rearrangement links TRBV21-1 to TRBJ2-5. TRBV21-1 is marked as a pseudogene. The CDR3 totals 13 residues.

The CDR3 nucleotides read TGCGCCAGCACAACAGGGATTAACACTGAAGCTTTCTTT. Its protein product is CASTTGINTEAFF. This chain joins TRBV5-1 and TRBJ1-1; possibly TRBD1 for D (6 bases). CDR3 length equals 13 residues. Germline V CDR1 and CDR2: SGHRS, YFSETQ. V lost 6 bases and J 2 bases, leaving 11 bases between the germline ends.

The rearrangement uses TRBV6-2 or TRBV6-3 and TRBJ2-1; the match to TRBD2 covers 9 bases. Per the germline V gene, CDR1 is MNHEY and CDR2 is SVGEGT. V trimming: 5 bases; J trimming: 0 bases; junction bases outside the gene matches: 23. The CDR3 covers 22 residues. The CDR3 protein is CASSLPGAGGTSTSGSYNEQFF. CDR3 in DNA: TGTGCCAGCAGTCTACCCGGAGCGGGAGGAACCTCTACTTCGGGCTCCTACAATGAGCAGTTCTTC.

J is TRBJ2-3 and V is TRBV10-3; 7 nucleotides line up with TRBD1. The ends lost 6 bases at V and 0 bases at J; junction bases unmatched: 3. The CDR3 covers 14 residues. Germline CDR1 reads ENHRY; CDR2 reads SYGVKD. The CDR3 DNA reads as TGTGCCATCAGCTGGGACAGTAGCACAGATACGCAGTATTTT. Translating gives CAISWDSSTDTQYF.

This clonotype was seen more than once but under ten times. The rearrangement joins TRBV6-1 to TRBJ2-3; 9 bases align to TRBD1. The length of the CDR3 is 15 residues. The V gene end was trimmed by 7 bases and the J gene end by 5 bases; junction bases not matched to a gene: 10. Germline V CDR1 and CDR2: MNHNS, SASEGT. CDR3 in amino acids: CASTKAGTGKDTQYF. CDR3 coding DNA: TGTGCCAGCACGAAAGCCGGGACAGGGAAAGATACGCAGTATTTT.

V is TRBV13 and J is TRBJ2-1, with TRBD2 identical over 11 bases. Germline V lookup: CDR1 PRHDT, CDR2 FYEKMQ (reference sequence). Trimming at V came to 1 base and at J to 8 bases, leaving 4 bases not matched to a gene. The CDR3 consists of 15 residues. The CDR3 region is CASSLVGSGRDEQFF. CDR3 sequence (DNA): TGTGCCAGCAGCTTAGTTGGTAGCGGGAGGGATGAGCAGTTCTTC.